This T cell receptor beta chain was captured by sequencing in a study of identical twins. All donors comprised healthy Caucasians. In TCRdb, the 5' RACE reads were re-called with MiXCR into one record per CDR3 protein. The repertoire holds under 300,000 distinct CDR3 sequences, with 10% to 15% as singletons. Trimming left V 2 bases short and J 5 bases short, with 15 bases between. The CDR3 is 16 amino acids. Germline values: CDR1 LNHNV, CDR2 YYDKDF (reference sequence). This clonotype showed up many times. Its antigen is still unknown. Study-level results: For out-of-frame beta sequences, excess twin sharing was weaker. Monozygotic twins shared more out-of-frame TCR alpha than recombination models predicted. Memory repertoires showed no such pattern, whereas abundant cord blood beta clonotypes carried fewer insertions.

A further study also used this sample, focusing on yellow fever vaccine responses in identical twins.

Sample: memory (CD45RO+) T cells sorted from blood. This chain uses TRBV15 with TRBJ1-4; no reliable D call. The clonotype originates from a woman between 18 and 29 years old in good health. The CDR3 coding sequence is TGTGCCACCAGCAGACTACTCGGGAGCATAAATGAAAAACTGTTTTTT. Translated: CATSRLLGSINEKLFF.